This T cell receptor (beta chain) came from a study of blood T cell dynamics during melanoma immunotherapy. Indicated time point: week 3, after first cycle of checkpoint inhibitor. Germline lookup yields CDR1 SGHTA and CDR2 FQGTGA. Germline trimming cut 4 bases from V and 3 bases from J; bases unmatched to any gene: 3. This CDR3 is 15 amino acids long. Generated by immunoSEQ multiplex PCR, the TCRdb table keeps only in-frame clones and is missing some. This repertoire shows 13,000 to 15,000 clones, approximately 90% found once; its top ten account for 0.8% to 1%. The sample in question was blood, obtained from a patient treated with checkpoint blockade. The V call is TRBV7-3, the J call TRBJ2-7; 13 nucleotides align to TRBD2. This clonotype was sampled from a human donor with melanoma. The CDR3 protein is CASSSGTSGNYEQYF. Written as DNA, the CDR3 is TGTGCCAGCAGCTCCGGGACTAGCGGGAACTACGAGCAGTACTTC.